A single TCR beta chain is shown here with its context. This specimen comes from a study of blood T cell repertoires in COVID-19. Study overall: Some COVID-19 samples were acute and others convalescent; all came from the United States, Italy and Spain. In each case, the material was cDNA or gDNA derived from T cells, B-cell-depleted T cells, or PBMCs.

Per the original methods: Estimation of nucleated cell counts relied on the amplification of reference gene primers. The protocol was immunoSEQ multiplex PCR, while the TCRdb copy is restricted to in-frame clones and leaves out a portion. The V and J calls and clone size come from that table; D and trimming were worked out from the DNA. The sample includes approximately 530,000 clones, about 89% of them seen just once. CDR1 SGHNT and CDR2 YENEEA come from the germline V gene. The ends were cut back, 5 bases at V and 10 bases at J, with 12 bases in the middle. The CDR3 is 12 amino acids. The receptor was isolated from a woman aged 45-65 years with COVID-19, enrolled during active disease. What was sequenced was peripheral blood. The chain uses TRBV11-3 and TRBJ2-1; perhaps TRBD1 as D (6 bases). This chain's CDR3 is CASSHSGHEQFF. The CDR3 DNA is TGTGCCAGCAGCCATTCGGGACACGAGCAGTTCTTC.